The 5 T cell receptor beta chains in this list originate from one sample, sequenced in a study of response to subunit inactivated influenza vaccine. One entry per CDR3 protein results from TCRdb running MiXCR on the RT-PCR reads. The table includes hundreds of thousands of distinct CDR3 sequences, roughly 14% detected once. Sequenced material: PBMCs from blood, taken 11 to 12 days after vaccination. The receptors were sampled from a man aged 45-65 years who received an inactivated influenza vaccine.

The rearrangement joins TRBV20-1 to TRBJ2-5, with 10 nucleotides matching TRBD2. V lost 3 bases and J lost 4; bases outside the gene matches: 11. CDR1 is DFQATT and CDR2 is SNEGSKA in the germline V gene (reference sequence). The CDR3 spans 16 residues. The CDR3: CSASKGLAGVVETQYF. The CDR3 DNA reads as TGCAGTGCTAGTAAGGGTCTAGCGGGAGTGGTAGAGACCCAGTACTTC.

The chain has TRBV29-1 and TRBJ2-1; possible D gene TRBD2, 6 bases. This CDR3 comprises 11 residues. V was clipped by 6 bases and J by 8 bases, with 11 bases between them. Germline V CDR1 and CDR2: SQVTM, ANQGSEA. CDR3 protein: CSVAGGYEQFF. Written as DNA, the CDR3 is TGCAGCGTCGCTGGAGGGTATGAGCAGTTCTTC.

The J gene is TRBJ2-3, the V gene TRBV11-2; tentatively, D is TRBD2 (6 bases). CDR3 length: 15 residues. Trimming pared 3 bases from V and 6 bases from J, leaving 16 bases between. Germline-derived CDR1 and CDR2 are SGHAT and FQNNGV. DNA of the CDR3: TGTGCCAGCAGCTTGGGGCGGGACCTGCGGGATACGCAGTATTTT. Residues: CASSLGRDLRDTQYF.

This clonotype has only a few counts. The genes are TRBV11-1 and TRBJ2-3, with 7 nucleotides matching TRBD1. The CDR3 consists of 14 residues. Germline CDR1 SGHAT, CDR2 FQDESV (reference sequence). With V trimmed by 5 bases and J by 5 bases, 7 bases remained unmatched. CDR3 protein: CASSPDRNQDTQYF. For the CDR3, the DNA is TGTGCCAGCAGCCCGGACAGGAACCAAGATACGCAGTATTTT.

Remarks on this clonotype: The junction does not match germline at one end; this may be a read error. The CDR3 coding sequence is TGTGCTAGCAGCTTCAACCCGACAGGACGGGAGACCCAGTACTTC. Residues: CASSFNPTGRETQYF. The chain combines TRBV7-7 with TRBJ2-5; possibly TRBD1 for D (6 bases). The CDR3 has 15 amino acids. Germline V lookup: CDR1 SSHAT, CDR2 FNYEAQ (reference sequence).